This is a list of T cell receptor beta chains from one sample in a study of blood T cell repertoires in COVID-19. Sequencing was performed with immunoSEQ multiplex PCR; in TCRdb, only in-frame clones are kept and a portion is missing. In the table there are about 300,000 clones, around nine tenths of which are singletons. Sequences were obtained from peripheral blood. The receptors here all came from a woman in her 30s with COVID-19, enrolled during active disease. CDR3s include the opening cysteine and the closing phenylalanine or tryptophan. The order of the fields is V gene, CDR3 protein.

V: TRBV9; CDR3: CASSPPITSGANVLTF
V: TRBV6-5; CDR3: CASSYSPNQPQHF
V: TRBV7-8; CDR3: CASSWTGGDNYGYTF
V: TRBV6-2/TRBV6-3; CDR3: CASSYGHYYGYTF
V: TRBV7-9; CDR3: CASRQVGLDEQFF
V: TRBV19; CDR3: CASSQHWTGANQPQHF
V: TRBV7-2; CDR3: CASSLYRLGIPGNTIYF
V: TRBV3-1/TRBV3-2; CDR3: CASSQDRRSETQYF
V: TRBV6-5; CDR3: CASSTTRDSYGYTF
V: TRBV6-5; CDR3: CASRRLRQVEAFF
V: TRBV10-3; CDR3: CAISDPLAGGHYTGELFF
V: TRBV3-1/TRBV3-2; CDR3: CASSLGDRATGNTIYF
V: TRBV7-2; CDR3: CASSLGLAGGPGGELFF
V: TRBV11-2; CDR3: CASSSLAEWGNTIYF
V: TRBV2; CDR3: CASNGLRDTEAFF
V: TRBV5-5; CDR3: CASSLRGSTDTQYF
V: TRBV30; CDR3: CAWSRQGNGELFF
V: TRBV7-8; CDR3: CASSPRGRAAFF